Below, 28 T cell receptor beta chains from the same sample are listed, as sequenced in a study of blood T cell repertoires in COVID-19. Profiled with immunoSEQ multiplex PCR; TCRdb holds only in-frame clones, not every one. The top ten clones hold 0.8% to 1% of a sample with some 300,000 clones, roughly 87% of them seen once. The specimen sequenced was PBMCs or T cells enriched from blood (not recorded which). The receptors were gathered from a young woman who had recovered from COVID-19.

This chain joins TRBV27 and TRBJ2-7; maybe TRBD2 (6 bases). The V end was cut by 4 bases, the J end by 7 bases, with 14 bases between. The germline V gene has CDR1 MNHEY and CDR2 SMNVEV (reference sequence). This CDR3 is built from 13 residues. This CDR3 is CASSYGTGVEQYF. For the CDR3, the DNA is TGTGCCAGCAGTTATGGGACTGGGGTTGAGCAGTACTTC.

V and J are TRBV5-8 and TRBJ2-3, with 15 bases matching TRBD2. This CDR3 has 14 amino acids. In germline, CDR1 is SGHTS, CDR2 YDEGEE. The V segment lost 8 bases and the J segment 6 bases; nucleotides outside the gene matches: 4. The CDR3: CARGLAGGQDTQYF. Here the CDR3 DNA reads TGTGCCAGGGGACTAGCGGGGGGTCAGGATACGCAGTATTTT.

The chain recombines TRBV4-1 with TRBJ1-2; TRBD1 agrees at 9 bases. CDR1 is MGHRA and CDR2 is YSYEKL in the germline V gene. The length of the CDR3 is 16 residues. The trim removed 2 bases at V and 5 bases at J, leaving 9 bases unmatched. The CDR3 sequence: CASSQREQGALYGYTF. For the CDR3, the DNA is TGCGCCAGCAGCCAACGCGAACAGGGGGCGCTTTATGGCTACACCTTC.

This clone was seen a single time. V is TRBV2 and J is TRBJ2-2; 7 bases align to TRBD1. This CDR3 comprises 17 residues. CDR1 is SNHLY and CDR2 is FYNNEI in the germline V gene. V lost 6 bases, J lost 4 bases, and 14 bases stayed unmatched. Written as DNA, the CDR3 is TGTGCCAGCAGCCTAATTGACAGGGAGATCTTCACCGGGGAGCTGTTTTTT. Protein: CASSLIDREIFTGELFF.

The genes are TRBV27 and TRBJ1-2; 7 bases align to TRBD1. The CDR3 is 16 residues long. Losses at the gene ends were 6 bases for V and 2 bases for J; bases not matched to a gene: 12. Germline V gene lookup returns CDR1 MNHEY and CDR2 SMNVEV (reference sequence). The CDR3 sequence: CASRPNPGQLNYGYTF. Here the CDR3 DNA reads TGTGCCAGCAGGCCAAATCCGGGACAGCTAAACTATGGCTACACCTTC.

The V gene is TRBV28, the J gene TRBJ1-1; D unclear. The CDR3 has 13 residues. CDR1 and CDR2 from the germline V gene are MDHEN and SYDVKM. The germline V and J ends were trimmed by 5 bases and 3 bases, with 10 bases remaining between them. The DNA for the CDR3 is TGTGCCAGCAGTCTCGGTCTTTACACTGAAGCTTTCTTT. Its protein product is CASSLGLYTEAFF. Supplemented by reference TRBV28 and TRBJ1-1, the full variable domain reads DVKVTQSSRYLVKRTGEKVFLECVQDMDHENMFWYRQDPGLGLRLIYFSYDVKMKEKGDIPEGYSVSREKKERFSLILESASTNQTSMYLCASSLGLYTEAFFGQGTRLTVV.

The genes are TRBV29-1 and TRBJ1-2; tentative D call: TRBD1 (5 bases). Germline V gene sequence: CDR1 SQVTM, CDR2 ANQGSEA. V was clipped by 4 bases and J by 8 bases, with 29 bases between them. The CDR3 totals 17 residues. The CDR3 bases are TGCAGCGTTGGGAGGGTTGGGGGGTCCTTCGGAACGAGGGGCTACACCTTC. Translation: CSVGRVGGSFGTRGYTF.

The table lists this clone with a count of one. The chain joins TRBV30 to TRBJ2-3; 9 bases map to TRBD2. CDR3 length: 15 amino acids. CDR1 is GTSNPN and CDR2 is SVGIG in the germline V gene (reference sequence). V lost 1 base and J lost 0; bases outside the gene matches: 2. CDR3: CAWSGAGGSTDTQYF. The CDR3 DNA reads TGTGCCTGGAGTGGAGCGGGGGGAAGCACAGATACGCAGTATTTT.

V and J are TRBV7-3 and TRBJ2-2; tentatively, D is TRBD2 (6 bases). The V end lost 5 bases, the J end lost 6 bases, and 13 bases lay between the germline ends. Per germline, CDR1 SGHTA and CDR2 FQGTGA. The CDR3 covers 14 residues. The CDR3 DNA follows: TGTGCCAGCAGCCTCCCGGGGAGGCCCGGGGAGCTGTTTTTT. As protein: CASSLPGRPGELFF.

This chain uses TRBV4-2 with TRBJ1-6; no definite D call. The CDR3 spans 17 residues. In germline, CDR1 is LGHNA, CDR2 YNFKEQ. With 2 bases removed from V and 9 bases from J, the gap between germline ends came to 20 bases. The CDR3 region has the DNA TGTGCCAGCAGCCAACTGAAAAGCGGGTTCCTGGGTTCACCCCTCCACTTT. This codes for CASSQLKSGFLGSPLHF.

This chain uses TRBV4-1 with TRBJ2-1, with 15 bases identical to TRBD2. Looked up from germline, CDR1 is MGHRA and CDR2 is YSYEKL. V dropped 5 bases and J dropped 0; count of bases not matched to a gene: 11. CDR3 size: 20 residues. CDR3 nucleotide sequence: TGCGCCAGCAGCAATTCAGGACTAGCGGGAGGGACTAACTCCTACAATGAGCAGTTCTTC. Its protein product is CASSNSGLAGGTNSYNEQFF.

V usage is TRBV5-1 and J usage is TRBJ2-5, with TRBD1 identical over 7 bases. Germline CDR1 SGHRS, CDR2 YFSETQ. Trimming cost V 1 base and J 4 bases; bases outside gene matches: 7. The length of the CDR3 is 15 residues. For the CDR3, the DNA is TGCGCCAGCAGCTTGTTGGGGACAGTAGGAGAGACCCAGTACTTC. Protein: CASSLLGTVGETQYF.

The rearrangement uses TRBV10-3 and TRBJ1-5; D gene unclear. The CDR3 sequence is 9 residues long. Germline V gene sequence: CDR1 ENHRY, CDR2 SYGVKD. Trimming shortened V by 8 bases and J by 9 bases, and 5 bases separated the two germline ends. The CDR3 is CAISRPQHF. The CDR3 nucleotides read TGTGCCATCTCGCGGCCCCAGCATTTT.

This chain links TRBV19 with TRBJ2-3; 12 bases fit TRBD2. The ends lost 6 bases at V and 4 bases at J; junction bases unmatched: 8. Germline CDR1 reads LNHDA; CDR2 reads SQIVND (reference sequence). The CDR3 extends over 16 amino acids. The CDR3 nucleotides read TGTGCCAGTAGATCCAGACTAGCGGGAGAATCAGATACGCAGTATTTT. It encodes CASRSRLAGESDTQYF.

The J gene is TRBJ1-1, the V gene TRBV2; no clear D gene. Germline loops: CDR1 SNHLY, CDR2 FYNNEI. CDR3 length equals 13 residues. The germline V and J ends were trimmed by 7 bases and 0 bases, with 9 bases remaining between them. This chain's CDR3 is CASIADLNTEAFF. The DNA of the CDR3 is TGTGCCAGCATCGCGGACTTGAACACTGAAGCTTTCTTT.

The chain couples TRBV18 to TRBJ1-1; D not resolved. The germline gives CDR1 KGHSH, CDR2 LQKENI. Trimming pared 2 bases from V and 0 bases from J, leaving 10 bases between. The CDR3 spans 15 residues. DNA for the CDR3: TGTGCCAGCTCACCATTCGCACAGTTGAACACTGAAGCTTTCTTT. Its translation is CASSPFAQLNTEAFF.

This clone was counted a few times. Here the CDR3 DNA reads TGTGCCAGCAGTCCCTTTAGGGGGAGAGGGACTGAAGCTTTCTTT. It is translated as CASSPFRGRGTEAFF. V is TRBV28 and J is TRBJ1-1; tentative D call: TRBD1 (6 bases). The V gene lost 5 bases and the J gene lost 5 bases, with 18 bases spanning the gap. The CDR3 contains 15 residues. Germline lookup yields CDR1 MDHEN and CDR2 SYDVKM.

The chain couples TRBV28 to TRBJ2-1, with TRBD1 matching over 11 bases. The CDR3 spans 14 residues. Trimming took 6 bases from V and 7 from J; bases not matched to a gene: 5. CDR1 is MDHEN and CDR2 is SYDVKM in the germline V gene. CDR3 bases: TGTGCCAGCAGCTCGGGACAGGGGGTTAATGAGCAGTTCTTC. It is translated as CASSSGQGVNEQFF.

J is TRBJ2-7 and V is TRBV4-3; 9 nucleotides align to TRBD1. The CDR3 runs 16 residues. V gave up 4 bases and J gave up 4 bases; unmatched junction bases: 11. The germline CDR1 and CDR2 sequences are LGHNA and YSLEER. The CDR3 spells CASSPDPGQGVYEQYF. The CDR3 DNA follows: TGCGCCAGCAGCCCCGACCCGGGACAGGGCGTATACGAGCAGTACTTC.

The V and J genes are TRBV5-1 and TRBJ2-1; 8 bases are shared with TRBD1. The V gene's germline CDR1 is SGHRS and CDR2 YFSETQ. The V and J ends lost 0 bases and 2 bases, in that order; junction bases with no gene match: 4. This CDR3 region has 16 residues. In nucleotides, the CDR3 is TGCGCCAGCAGCTTGGAAGGACAGGGTCCCTACAATGAGCAGTTCTTC. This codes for CASSLEGQGPYNEQFF.

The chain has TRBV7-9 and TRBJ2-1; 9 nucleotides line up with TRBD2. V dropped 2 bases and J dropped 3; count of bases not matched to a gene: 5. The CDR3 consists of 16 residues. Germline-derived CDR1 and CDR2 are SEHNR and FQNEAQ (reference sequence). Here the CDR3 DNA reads TGTGCCAGCAGCTTAACAAAGCGGGAGGACTACAATGAGCAGTTCTTC. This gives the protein CASSLTKREDYNEQFF.

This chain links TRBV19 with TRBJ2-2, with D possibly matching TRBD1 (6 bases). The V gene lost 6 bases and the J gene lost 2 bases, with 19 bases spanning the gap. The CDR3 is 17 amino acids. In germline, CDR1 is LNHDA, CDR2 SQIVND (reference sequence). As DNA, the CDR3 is TGTGCCAGTAGCATATCTGGCCAGGGGATTAACACCGGGGAGCTGTTTTTT. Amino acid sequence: CASSISGQGINTGELFF.

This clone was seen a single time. CDR3 residues: CASRKQGASYEQYF. The CDR3 DNA reads TGTGCCAGTAGAAAACAGGGGGCTAGCTACGAGCAGTACTTC. The V and J genes are TRBV19 and TRBJ2-7; 9 bases align to TRBD1. The germline CDR1 and CDR2 sequences are LNHDA and SQIVND (reference sequence). The CDR3 extends over 14 amino acids. Germline trimming cut 6 bases from V and 3 bases from J; bases unmatched to any gene: 6.

The CDR3 here is CASSFSGQLSEQYF. In nucleotides, the CDR3 is TGTGCCAGCAGTTTCTCGGGACAGCTGAGCGAGCAGTACTTC. The genes are TRBV27 and TRBJ2-7; TRBD1 aligns across 7 bases. Germline V gene data show CDR1 as MNHEY and CDR2 as SMNVEV (reference sequence). The CDR3 has 14 residues. Germline trimming cut 3 bases from V and 6 bases from J; bases unmatched to any gene: 8.

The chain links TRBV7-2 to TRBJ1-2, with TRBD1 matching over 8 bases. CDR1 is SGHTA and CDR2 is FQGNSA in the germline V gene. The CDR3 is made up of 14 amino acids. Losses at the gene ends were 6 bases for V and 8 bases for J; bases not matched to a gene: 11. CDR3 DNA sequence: TGTGCCAGCAGGCCTTCGGGCAGGGGGCTAGGCTACACCTTC. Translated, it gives CASRPSGRGLGYTF.

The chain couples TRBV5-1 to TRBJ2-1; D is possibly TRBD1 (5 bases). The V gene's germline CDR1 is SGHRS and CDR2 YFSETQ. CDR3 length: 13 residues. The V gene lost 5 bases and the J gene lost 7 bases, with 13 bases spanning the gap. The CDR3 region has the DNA TGCGCCAGCAGTTTAACACAGGTTAATGAGCAGTTCTTC. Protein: CASSLTQVNEQFF.

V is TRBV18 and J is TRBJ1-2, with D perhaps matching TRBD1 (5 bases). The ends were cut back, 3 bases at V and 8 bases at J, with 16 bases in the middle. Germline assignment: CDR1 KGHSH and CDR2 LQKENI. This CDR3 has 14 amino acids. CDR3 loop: CASSPVDGGGGYTF. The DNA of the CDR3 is TGTGCCAGCTCACCTGTGGACGGGGGAGGAGGCTACACCTTC.

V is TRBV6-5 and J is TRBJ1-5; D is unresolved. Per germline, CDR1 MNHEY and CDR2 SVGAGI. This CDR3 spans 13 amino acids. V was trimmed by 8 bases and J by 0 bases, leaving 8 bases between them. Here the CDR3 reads CASVRFSNQPQHF. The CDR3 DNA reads TGTGCCAGCGTGCGGTTTAGCAATCAGCCCCAGCATTTT.